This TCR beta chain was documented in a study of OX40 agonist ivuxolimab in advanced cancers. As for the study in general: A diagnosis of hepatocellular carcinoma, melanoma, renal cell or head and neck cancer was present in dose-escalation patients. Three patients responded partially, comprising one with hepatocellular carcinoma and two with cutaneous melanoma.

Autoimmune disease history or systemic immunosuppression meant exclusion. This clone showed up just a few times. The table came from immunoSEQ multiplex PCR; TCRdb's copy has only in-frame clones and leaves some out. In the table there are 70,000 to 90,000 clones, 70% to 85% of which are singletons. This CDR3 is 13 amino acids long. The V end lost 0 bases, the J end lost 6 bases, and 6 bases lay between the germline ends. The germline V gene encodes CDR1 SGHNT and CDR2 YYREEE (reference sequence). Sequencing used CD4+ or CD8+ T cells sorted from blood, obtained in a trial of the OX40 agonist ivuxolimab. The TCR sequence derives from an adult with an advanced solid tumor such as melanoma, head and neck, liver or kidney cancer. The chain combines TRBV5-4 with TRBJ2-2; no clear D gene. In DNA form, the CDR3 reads TGTGCCAGCAGCTTGGAGACGGCCGGGGAGCTGTTTTTT. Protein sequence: CASSLETAGELFF.